This entry describes one TCR beta chain. Antigen unknown. CDR3 length: 13 amino acids. V lost 1 base to trimming and J lost 5 bases, with 9 bases between them. The germline gives CDR1 SQVTM, CDR2 ANQGSEA. The data were obtained in a study of post-analysis software for immune sequencing data. The study's findings and limits: Five or six TRBV segments, TRBV5-6, TRBV5-1 and TRBV20-1 among them, were found more frequent in patients than controls. By F measure, samples from a shared preparation batch strongly co-clustered. Among multiple sclerosis patients, normalized Chao1 diversity was significantly below that of controls.

The library was made from cDNA and included unique molecular identifiers. One entry per CDR3 protein, called by TCRdb with MiXCR from the PCR reads. The table records hundreds of thousands of distinct CDR3 sequences, 40% to 50% of them present only once. This TCR derives from a girl aged 5-17 years with multiple sclerosis. The chain links TRBV29-1 to TRBJ1-5; D possibly corresponds to TRBD1 (5 bases). Sequenced: blood. Written as DNA, the CDR3 is TGCAGCGTTGAAGCAGGGTCGGATCAGCCCCAGCATTTT. Protein product: CSVEAGSDQPQHF. Supplemented by reference TRBV29-1 and TRBJ1-5, the full variable domain reads SAVISQKPSRDICQRGTSLTIQCQVDSQVTMMFWYRQQPGQSLTLIATANQGSEATYESGFVIDKFPISRPNLTFSTLTVSNMSPEDSSIYLCSVEAGSDQPQHFGDGTRLSIL.